This TCR beta chain was sequenced during a study of T-cell memory formation after mild COVID-19. Turning to this clonotype: The antigen remains unidentified.

The CDR3 is 13 residues long. Germline values: CDR1 LGHNA, CDR2 YSLEER. The V end was cut by 1 base, the J end by 5 bases, with 8 bases between. 5'RACE primed from the constant segment yielded TCR alpha and TCR beta cDNA libraries bearing sample barcodes and UMIs. TCRdb recomputed calls from the 5' RACE reads with MiXCR, one row per CDR3 protein. The repertoire has about 290,000 distinct CDR3 sequences, more than 15% of them found once; the top ten carry 22%. Findings of the study overall: CD4/CD8 balance characterized clones contracting day 15 to 85, and CD4+ skew characterized later expanders. The study detected some responding clones in pre-infection memory, suggesting cross-reactive memory joined.

This receptor was taken from a man aged 18 to 30 who had mild COVID-19 (a few samples of this study predate the infection). Cell type and time point are not known. Material: PBMCs or a T cell subset sorted from them (not recorded which). The chain employs TRBV4-3 and TRBJ2-5; D might be TRBD1 or TRBD2, each matching 5 bases. CDR3 residues: CASSQVWGETQYF. DNA for the CDR3: TGCGCCAGCAGCCAAGTCTGGGGGGAGACCCAGTACTTC.